These 13 T cell receptor beta chains were all obtained from the same sample, sequenced in a study of low-dose radiotherapy and immunotherapy resistance in tumors. With TRAV- and TRBV-specific primers, first-strand cDNA was made, covering the alpha and beta chains. The TCRs were subjected to amplification over approximately 19 PCR cycles employing a constant-region primer in conjunction with a V-primer adapter. TCRdb ran MiXCR on the reads and lists one entry per CDR3 protein. The sample yields 18,000 or so distinct CDR3 sequences, roughly 70% seen once. All receptors come from a human donor with advanced metastatic prostate, ovarian, gallbladder or colorectal cancer (not recorded which). This table probably holds off-target reads from a library built for another chain.

This sequence joins TRBV6-5 and TRBJ2-2; no clear D. V shed 5 bases and J shed 3 bases, with 7 bases lying between them. Germline loops: CDR1 MNHEY, CDR2 SVGAGI. The CDR3 sequence is 13 residues long. The CDR3 region has the DNA TGTGCCAGCAGTGAAGGGTACACCGGGGAGCTGTTTTTT. It yields the protein CASSEGYTGELFF.

The rearrangement joins TRBV14 to TRBJ1-1, with 9 bases matching TRBD1. The CDR3 extends over 14 amino acids. In germline, CDR1 is SGHDN, CDR2 FVKESK. V was pared by 4 bases and J by 3 bases, with 3 bases of the junction left unmatched. The CDR3 is CASSLNRGHTEAFF. The CDR3 nucleotides are TGTGCCAGCAGCCTCAACAGGGGGCACACTGAAGCTTTCTTT.

The J gene is TRBJ1-2, the V gene TRBV28; no clear D gene. CDR1 is MDHEN, CDR2 SYDVKM, per germline. V lost 4 bases to trimming and J lost 8 bases, with 8 bases between them. The CDR3 contains 11 residues. The CDR3 protein is CASSYSVGYTF. The CDR3 DNA reads TGTGCCAGCAGTTATTCAGTCGGCTACACCTTC.

The chain recombines TRBV18 with TRBJ2-3; 8 nucleotides match TRBD2. Germline values: CDR1 KGHSH, CDR2 LQKENI. J gave up 6 bases and V 2 bases, and 4 bases lay outside the gene matches. The CDR3 covers 14 residues. The CDR3 sequence is CASSPRRGVDTQYF. CDR3 sequence (DNA): TGTGCCAGCTCACCAAGGCGGGGGGTGGATACGCAGTATTTT.

This clonotype was observed a handful of times. This rearrangement joins TRBV7-2 to TRBJ2-7; 7 bases align to TRBD1. The germline gives CDR1 SGHTA, CDR2 FQGNSA. The CDR3 totals 16 residues. The V gene end was trimmed by 7 bases and the J gene end by 6 bases; junction bases not matched to a gene: 18. The DNA for the CDR3 is TGTGCCAGCACAGGGGGTATATTTGTAGAGGGCCGCGAGCAGTACTTC. This sequence encodes CASTGGIFVEGREQYF.

The rearrangement uses TRBV11-2 and TRBJ2-7, with 8 bases lining up with TRBD1. Trimming removed 7 bases from V and 6 bases from J; junction bases left unmatched: 17. Germline CDR1 reads SGHAT; CDR2 reads FQNNGV. The CDR3 sequence is 16 residues long. CDR3 sequence reads: CASTPGMDRVGREQYF. As DNA, the CDR3 is TGTGCCAGCACCCCCGGGATGGACAGGGTAGGACGCGAGCAGTACTTC.

The V and J genes are TRBV6-6 and TRBJ1-2; 7 bases line up with TRBD1. CDR3 length: 17 residues. CDR1 and CDR2 (germline): MNHNY, SVGAGI (reference sequence). The V gene end was trimmed by 6 bases and the J gene end by 0 bases; junction bases not matched to a gene: 13. The CDR3 DNA reads as TGTGCCAGCAGACCCAAAGGGGGACAGACTACTAACTATGGCTACACCTTC. This translates into CASRPKGGQTTNYGYTF.

The gene calls are TRBV12-3 or TRBV12-4 and TRBJ2-7; unclear D gene. The CDR3 is made up of 13 amino acids. Trimming removed 1 base at V and 0 bases at J, with 4 bases between. In DNA form, the CDR3 reads TGTGCCAGCAGTTTAGGGAGCTCCTACGAGCAGTACTTC. Translated, it gives CASSLGSSYEQYF.

This clonotype was picked up a small number of times. The V and J genes are TRBV18 and TRBJ2-2, with D possibly being TRBD1 (6 bases). The CDR3 loop spans 15 amino acids. V lost 4 bases and J lost 5, with 14 bases in between. CDR1 and CDR2 from the germline V gene are KGHSH and LQKENI. The CDR3 region is CASSLTGMGTGELFF. DNA for the CDR3: TGTGCCAGCTCACTAACAGGGATGGGGACCGGGGAGCTGTTTTTT. Drawing the rest from reference TRBV18 and TRBJ2-2, the complete variable domain is NAGVMQNPRHLVRRRGQEARLRCSPMKGHSHVYWYRQLPEEGLKFMVYLQKENIIDESGMPKERFSAEFPKEGPSILRIQQVVRGDSAAYFCASSLTGMGTGELFFGEGSRLTVL.

The rearrangement joins TRBV19 to TRBJ1-5; 7 bases agree with TRBD1. The junction had 5 bases not matched to a gene; V was cut back by 7 bases and J by 2 bases. Germline lookup yields CDR1 LNHDA and CDR2 SQIVND (reference sequence). This CDR3 has 14 amino acids. The CDR3 DNA sequence: TGTGCCAGTACTCCCGGGACAGGCAATCAGCCCCAGCATTTT. Its protein is CASTPGTGNQPQHF.

A few counts support this clonotype. Relative to the germline gene, one junction end is altered; a read error may explain this. The V and J genes are TRBV6-8 and TRBJ2-7, with 7 bases fitting TRBD2. This CDR3 contains 14 residues. CDR1 and CDR2 from the germline V gene are MNHGY and SAAAGT. CDR3 bases: TGTGCCAGCGCATTCGGGACTATCTCCAACGAGCAGTACTTC. Residues: CASAFGTISNEQYF.

This chain connects TRBV19 to TRBJ2-5, with 8 bases that match TRBD2. The trim removed 3 bases at V and 4 bases at J, leaving 7 bases unmatched. The CDR3 spans 15 residues. Germline V CDR1 and CDR2: LNHDA, SQIVND (reference sequence). CDR3 nucleotide sequence: TGTGCCAGTAGTATCCGCGGGGGGCGGGCAGAGACCCAGTACTTC. Amino acids: CASSIRGGRAETQYF.

The CDR3 sequence: CASSPGQANTGELFF. CDR3 coding DNA: TGTGCCAGCTCACCGGGACAGGCGAACACCGGGGAGCTGTTTTTT. This chain joins TRBV18 and TRBJ2-2; the match to TRBD1 covers 8 bases. V lost 3 bases and J lost 0; bases outside the gene matches: 0. The V gene's germline CDR1 is KGHSH and CDR2 LQKENI. The CDR3 has 15 amino acids.